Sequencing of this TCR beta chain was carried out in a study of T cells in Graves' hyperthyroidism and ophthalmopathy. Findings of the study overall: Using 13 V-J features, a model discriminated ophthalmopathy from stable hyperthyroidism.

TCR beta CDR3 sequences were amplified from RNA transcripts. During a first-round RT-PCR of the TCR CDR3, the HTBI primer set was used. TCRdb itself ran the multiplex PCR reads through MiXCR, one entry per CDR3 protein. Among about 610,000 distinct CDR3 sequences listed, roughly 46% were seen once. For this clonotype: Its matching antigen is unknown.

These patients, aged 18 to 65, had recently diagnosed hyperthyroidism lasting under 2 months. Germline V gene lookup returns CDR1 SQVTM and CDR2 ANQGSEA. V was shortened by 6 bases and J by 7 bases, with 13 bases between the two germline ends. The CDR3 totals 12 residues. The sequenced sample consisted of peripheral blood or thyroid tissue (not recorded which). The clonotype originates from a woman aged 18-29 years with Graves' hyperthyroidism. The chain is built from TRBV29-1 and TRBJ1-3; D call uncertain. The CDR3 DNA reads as TGCAGCGTCCGTAGGGTCATGAACACCATATATTTT. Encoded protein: CSVRRVMNTIYF.